These 7 T cell receptor beta chains came from one sample sequenced in a study of a mutant IDH1 vaccine in newly diagnosed glioma. What these receptors recognize is not known. Time point in this sample: week 35, safety follow-up. What each vaccine dose contained was 300 ug of mutant IDH1 20-mer peptide, accompanied by topical imiquimod. Clones were sequenced by immunoSEQ multiplex PCR, and TCRdb holds only the in-frame ones, with some missing. The top ten hold around 11% of the sample, which has about 32,000 clones, over 65% seen once. Sequenced here: PBMCs, sampled from a glioma patient whose treatment included an IDH1 peptide vaccine. These receptors all stem from a woman aged 40 to 50 with glioma.

V is TRBV6-5 and J is TRBJ2-6; D not certain. This CDR3 is built from 14 residues. Trimming removed 2 bases from V and 0 bases from J, with 2 bases in between. Per germline, CDR1 MNHEY and CDR2 SVGAGI. The CDR3 coding sequence is TGTGCCAGCAGTTACAACTCTGGGGCCAACGTCCTGACTTTC. Protein: CASSYNSGANVLTF.

V is TRBV5-1 and J is TRBJ1-2; 8 bases fit TRBD1. Germline trimming cut 4 bases from V and 7 bases from J; bases unmatched to any gene: 6. In germline, CDR1 is SGHRS, CDR2 YFSETQ. This CDR3 region has 13 residues. CDR3 region: CASSEQDRGGYTF. CDR3 bases: TGCGCCAGCAGCGAACAAGACAGGGGTGGCTACACCTTC.

The rearrangement joins TRBV25-1 to TRBJ1-2, with TRBD1 identical over 9 bases. This CDR3 is built from 15 residues. Germline V gene data show CDR1 as MGHDK and CDR2 as SYGVNS. The trim removed 7 bases at V and 3 bases at J, leaving 9 bases unmatched. CDR3 nucleotide sequence: TGTGCCAGCAACGGGGACAGGGACGGGCACTATGGCTACACCTTC. It specifies CASNGDRDGHYGYTF.

CDR3 sequence: CASSLSGNEQFF. The CDR3 DNA is TGTGCCAGCAGCCTAAGTGGCAATGAGCAGTTCTTC. The genes are TRBV7-9 and TRBJ2-1; no definite D call. In germline, CDR1 is SEHNR, CDR2 FQNEAQ (reference sequence). The ends were cut back, 5 bases at V and 6 bases at J, with 8 bases in the middle. The CDR3 is 12 amino acids. Full variable domain (missing parts from reference TRBV7-9 and TRBJ2-1): DTGVSQNPRHKITKRGQNVTFRCDPISEHNRLYWYRQTLGQGPEFLTYFQNEAQLEKSRLLSDRFSAERPKGSFSTLEIQRTEQGDSAMYLCASSLSGNEQFFGPGTRLTVL.

CDR3 sequence reads: CASSSGGRSTDTQYF. CDR3 DNA: TGCGCCAGCAGCTCGGGGGGCAGAAGCACAGATACGCAGTATTTT. V and J are TRBV5-1 and TRBJ2-3; D possibly corresponds to TRBD2 (7 bases). CDR3 length: 15 amino acids. The V end was cut by 3 bases, the J end by 0 bases, with 11 bases between. The V gene's germline CDR1 is SGHRS and CDR2 YFSETQ.

This clone was seen only once. The genes are TRBV10-2 and TRBJ1-6, with D maybe TRBD1 (5 bases). CDR3 length equals 14 residues. V was shortened by 6 bases and J by 6 bases, with 12 bases between the two germline ends. Germline lookup yields CDR1 WSHSY and CDR2 SAAADI. Here the CDR3 reads CASRQVTFNSPLHF. For the CDR3, the DNA is TGCGCCAGCAGACAGGTGACTTTTAATTCACCCCTCCACTTT.

This chain connects TRBV4-3 to TRBJ2-3, with no clear D. The CDR3 extends over 13 amino acids. The germline CDR1 and CDR2 sequences are LGHNA and YSLEER. V was cut by 4 bases and J by 3 bases, with 8 bases left in between. CDR3 DNA sequence: TGCGCCAGCAGCCTAGGAATGACAGATACGCAGTATTTT. It specifies CASSLGMTDTQYF.